The 7 T cell receptor beta chains presented below share a single source sample, sequenced in a study of shared clonotypes between healthy human individuals. Sequenced by immunoSEQ multiplex PCR; TCRdb stores in-frame clones only, minus some. The repertoire holds some 2.1 million clones, 85% to 95% seen once, with 0.13% in the top ten. Sequencing was done on a sample of naive CD4+ T cells sorted from blood. Subset here: CD45RA+ positively selected. All receptors come from a man between 18 and 35 years old in good health.

This rearrangement joins TRBV25-1 to TRBJ1-1, with D unresolved. There are 15 residues in the CDR3. Germline V lookup: CDR1 MGHDK, CDR2 SYGVNS. V was trimmed by 6 bases and J by 6 bases, leaving 20 bases between them. The CDR3 DNA is TGTGCCAGCAGCCCCGGCGTTGTCGGGCGGGCTGAAGCTTTCTTT. Its translation is CASSPGVVGRAEAFF.

V is TRBV5-1 and J is TRBJ2-7; 16 bases are shared with TRBD2. V shed 4 bases and J 3 bases; nucleotides not matched to a gene: 7. CDR3 length: 17 residues. Germline values: CDR1 SGHRS, CDR2 YFSETQ. CDR3: CASSPGTSGRALYEQYF. The CDR3 DNA reads TGCGCCAGCAGCCCCGGGACTAGCGGGAGGGCCCTCTACGAGCAGTACTTC.

The chain carries TRBV13 and TRBJ2-7, with 12 bases that match TRBD1. V shed 9 bases, J shed 6 bases, and the junction held 6 bases outside the gene matches. The germline gives CDR1 PRHDT, CDR2 FYEKMQ (reference sequence). The CDR3 has 13 residues. CDR3 residues: CASARDRGREQYF. The CDR3 region has the DNA TGTGCCAGTGCCCGGGACAGGGGGCGCGAGCAGTACTTC.

The chain combines TRBV6-1 with TRBJ1-2, with a tentative D call TRBD1 (5 bases). V dropped 5 bases and J dropped 4 bases, with 14 bases sitting between them. The CDR3 consists of 14 residues. The germline CDR1 and CDR2 sequences are MNHNS and SASEGT. This CDR3 is CASSPGGVGYGYTF. The CDR3 DNA reads as TGTGCCAGCAGTCCCGGGGGGGTTGGCTATGGCTACACCTTC.

This sequence joins TRBV5-6 and TRBJ2-3, with 7 nucleotides matching TRBD2. The CDR3 length is 17 residues. Germline V gene sequence: CDR1 SGHDT, CDR2 YYEEEE. Unmatched junction bases numbered 12, after V lost 4 bases and J lost 1 base. The CDR3 spells CASSQRLATWGTDTQYF. CDR3 sequence (DNA): TGTGCCAGCAGCCAAAGACTAGCAACGTGGGGCACAGATACGCAGTATTTT.

The chain combines TRBV18 with TRBJ2-2, with a weak D call TRBD2 (6 bases). Germline assignment: CDR1 KGHSH and CDR2 LQKENI. This CDR3 has 16 residues. V was pared by 1 base and J by 4 bases, with 13 bases between. CDR3 sequence (DNA): TGTGCCAGCTCACCACTGCAACTAGCTAGCACCGGGGAGCTGTTTTTT. It translates to CASSPLQLASTGELFF.

The J gene is TRBJ2-2, the V gene TRBV27, with 12 positions matching TRBD2. This CDR3 has 17 amino acids. Germline assignment: CDR1 MNHEY and CDR2 SMNVEV (reference sequence). V lost 3 bases, J lost 3 bases, and 5 bases stayed unmatched. The DNA for the CDR3 is TGTGCCAGCAGTTTCCTAGCGGGGGGGCGGTACACCGGGGAGCTGTTTTTT. This encodes CASSFLAGGRYTGELFF.